This T cell receptor beta chain was recovered during a study of cytomegalovirus exposure and HLA in healthy donors. The germline CDR1 and CDR2 sequences are SQVTM and ANQGSEA. The CDR3 length is 10 residues. With 8 bases removed from V and 8 bases from J, the gap between germline ends came to 12 bases. PCR amplification relied on 60 Vbeta primers (plus 13 Jbeta primers). The data were produced by immunoSEQ multiplex PCR, yet TCRdb's version contains in-frame clones alone and is incomplete. The sample carries 110,000 or so clones, under 85% recorded once. This receptor was identified in a man aged 35-49 years in good health and CMV-seronegative. The chain has TRBV29-1 and TRBJ1-2; D gene uncertain. Sequenced material: PBMCs. CDR3 sequence (DNA): TGCAGCTTTCGGGATCCGGGCTACACCTTC. As protein: CSFRDPGYTF.